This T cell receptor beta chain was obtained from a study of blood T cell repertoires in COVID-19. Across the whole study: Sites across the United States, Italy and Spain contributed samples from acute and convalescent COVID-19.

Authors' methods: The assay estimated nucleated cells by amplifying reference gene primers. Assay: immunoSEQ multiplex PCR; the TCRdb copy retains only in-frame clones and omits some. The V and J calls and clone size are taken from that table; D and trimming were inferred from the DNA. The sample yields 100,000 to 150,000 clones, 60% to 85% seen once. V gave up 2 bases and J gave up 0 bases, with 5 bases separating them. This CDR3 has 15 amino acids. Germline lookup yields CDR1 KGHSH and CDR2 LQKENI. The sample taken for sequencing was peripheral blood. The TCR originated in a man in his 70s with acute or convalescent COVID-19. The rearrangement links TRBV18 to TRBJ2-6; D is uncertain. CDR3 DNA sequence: TGTGCCAGCTCACCATTCTCCTCTGGGGCCAACGTCCTGACTTTC. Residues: CASSPFSSGANVLTF.